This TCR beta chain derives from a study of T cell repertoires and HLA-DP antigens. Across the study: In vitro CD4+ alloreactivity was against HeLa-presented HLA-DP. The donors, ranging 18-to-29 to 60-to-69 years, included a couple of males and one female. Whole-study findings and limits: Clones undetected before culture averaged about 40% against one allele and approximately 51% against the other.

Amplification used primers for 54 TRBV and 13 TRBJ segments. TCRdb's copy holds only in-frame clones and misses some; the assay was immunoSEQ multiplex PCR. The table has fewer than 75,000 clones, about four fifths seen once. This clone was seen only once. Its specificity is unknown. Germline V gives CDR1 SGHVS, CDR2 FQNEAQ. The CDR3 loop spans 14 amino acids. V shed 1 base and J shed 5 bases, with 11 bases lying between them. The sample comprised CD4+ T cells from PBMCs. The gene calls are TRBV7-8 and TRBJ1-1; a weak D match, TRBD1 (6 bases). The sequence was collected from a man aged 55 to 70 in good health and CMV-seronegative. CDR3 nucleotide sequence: TGTGCCAGCAGCTTAGGGGGGGCGCGGACTGAAGCTTTCTTT. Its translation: CASSLGGARTEAFF.